This T cell receptor (beta chain) was retrieved from a study of beta chain features in type 1 diabetes. The CDR3 has 17 amino acids. Reverse transcribing all isolated RNA meant expressed TCRB transcripts were sequenced. The data were produced by immunoSEQ multiplex PCR, yet TCRdb's version contains in-frame clones alone and is incomplete. The sample shows roughly 280,000 clones, approximately 25% of them seen only once. Sorted populations all exceeded 95% purity. Study-wide results and caveats: Type 1 diabetes patients had moderately but significantly shorter TCRB CDR3s in all four CD4+ subsets.

This clone appeared a few times. Its antigen remains unknown. V gene TRBV21-1 combines with J gene TRBJ2-7; TRBD1 was called by the table and not checked on the DNA. TRBV21-1 constitutes a pseudogene. The receptor was isolated from a woman in her thirties with type 1 diabetes. Sequenced: naive CD4+ T cells from blood. CDR3 nucleotide sequence: TGTGCCAGCAGCAAAGGGACGGGACAAGGCCACTCCTACGAGCAGTACTTC. Encoded protein: CASSKGTGQGHSYEQYF.